One sample yielded the 23 T cell receptor beta chains listed below, sequenced in a study of T cell responses to AZD1222 COVID-19 vaccine (dated by TCRdb to the early 2020s). Explained via the paper, the time point label denotes: baseline before first vaccination. What the treatment or condition label conveys for this sample: meningococcal conjugate vaccine given as trial control. Libraries came from the immunoSEQ multiplex PCR assay. Here the immuneACCESS table is served through TCRdb, limited to in-frame sequences with V and J called. Missing clones are a known gap in these copies; in checked studies unresolved V genes cover under half, and the rest lacks a known reason. In all, the sample holds 150,000 to 180,000 clones, and 86% of those were seen once. Jointly, the top ten make up 5.5% of the sample. The starting material was peripheral blood, obtained on day 0 of MenACWY control vaccination. These receptors all stem from an adult in good health.

The V call is TRBV5-6, the J call TRBJ1-6; the match to TRBD1 covers 7 bases. J lost 5 bases, V lost 2 bases, and 4 bases had no gene match. The CDR3 runs to 15 residues. Germline V gives CDR1 SGHDT, CDR2 YYEEEE. The CDR3 reads CASSFIGQDNSPLHF. CDR3 DNA sequence: TGTGCCAGCAGCTTTATTGGACAGGATAATTCACCCCTCCACTTT.

The chain couples TRBV11-3 to TRBJ1-2; 7 bases map to TRBD1. J lost 8 bases, V lost 5 bases, and 14 bases had no gene match. This CDR3 has 15 amino acids. The germline V gene encodes CDR1 SGHNT and CDR2 YENEEA. The CDR3 sequence is CASSINRGGARGYTF. The CDR3 nucleotides read TGTGCCAGCAGCATAAACAGGGGAGGGGCTCGGGGCTACACCTTC.

The genes are TRBV19 and TRBJ2-3, with 7 bases identical to TRBD1. V shed 3 bases and J 2 bases; nucleotides not matched to a gene: 5. This CDR3 contains 15 residues. CDR1 LNHDA and CDR2 SQIVND come from the germline V gene (reference sequence). In DNA form, the CDR3 reads TGTGCCAGTAGTATGGTTCAGGGGGTCACAGATACGCAGTATTTT. It translates to CASSMVQGVTDTQYF.

This clone was observed once. CDR3 DNA sequence: TGTGCCAGCAGTTACTCCATTAACGTGAACACTGAAGCTTTCTTT. Its protein is CASSYSINVNTEAFF. The chain combines TRBV6-5 with TRBJ1-1; no clear D. This CDR3 spans 15 amino acids. Germline assignment: CDR1 MNHEY and CDR2 SVGAGI. V was trimmed by 0 bases and J by 0 bases, leaving 8 bases between them.

This rearrangement joins TRBV7-9 to TRBJ2-7; TRBD2 agrees at 7 bases. CDR3 length: 13 residues. Germline V gene data show CDR1 as SEHNR and CDR2 as FQNEAQ (reference sequence). With V trimmed by 5 bases and J by 4 bases, 5 bases remained unmatched. As DNA, the CDR3 is TGTGCCAGCAGCCCCCCCGGGAGGTACGAGCAGTACGTC. Its translation: CASSPPGRYEQYV.

The CDR3 protein is CASSLREGLTNGYTF. The CDR3 DNA reads as TGTGCCAGCAGCCTTCGAGAGGGCCTTACGAATGGCTACACCTTC. The chain combines TRBV3-1 (or the pseudogene TRBV3-2) with TRBJ1-2; D unresolved. CDR3 size: 15 residues. Trimming cost V 4 bases and J 6 bases, with 18 bases left between them. CDR1 LGHDT and CDR2 YNNKEL come from the germline V gene (reference sequence).

The genes are TRBV7-8 and TRBJ2-7, with 10 bases that match TRBD1. CDR3 length: 19 amino acids. The V gene's germline CDR1 is SGHVS and CDR2 FQNEAQ. Trimming removed 1 base from V and 2 bases from J; junction bases left unmatched: 14. The CDR3 DNA is TGTGCCAGCAGCTTAGGGAGAAATGTGGGACAGGGGTCAACCTACGAGCAGTACGTC. As protein: CASSLGRNVGQGSTYEQYV.

This clone came up a few times. The chain couples TRBV3-1 (or the pseudogene TRBV3-2) to TRBJ2-1; 7 bases are a match to TRBD2. The trim removed 7 bases at V and 3 bases at J, leaving 9 bases unmatched. This CDR3 contains 15 residues. Germline V gene data show CDR1 as LGHDT and CDR2 as YNNKEL (reference sequence). CDR3 protein: CASTGGGGNYNEQFF. CDR3 nucleotide sequence: TGTGCCAGCACCGGAGGCGGGGGAAACTACAATGAGCAGTTCTTC.

This chain joins TRBV5-1 and TRBJ2-6; no firm D call. Trimming pared 6 bases from V and 1 base from J, leaving 11 bases between. This CDR3 spans 15 amino acids. Germline CDR1 is SGHRS and CDR2 is YFSETQ. The chain's CDR3 is CASTDMMSGANVLTF. As DNA, the CDR3 is TGCGCCAGCACCGATATGATGTCTGGGGCCAACGTCCTGACTTTC.

This chain connects TRBV6-5 to TRBJ1-2; D is ambiguous. Germline lookup yields CDR1 MNHEY and CDR2 SVGAGI. CDR3 size: 13 residues. Trimming left V 6 bases short and J 2 bases short, with 10 bases between. The CDR3 DNA is TGTGCCAGCAGAATCTCAGCAAACTATGGCTACACCTTC. It specifies CASRISANYGYTF.

The V call is TRBV28, the J call TRBJ2-1; D remains unclear. CDR1 and CDR2 (germline): MDHEN, SYDVKM. The V end lost 6 bases, the J end lost 4 bases, and 16 bases lay between the germline ends. The CDR3 runs to 15 residues. DNA for the CDR3: TGTGCCAGCAGCTATAGCCTAATCCTTTACAATGAGCAGTTCTTC. Protein: CASSYSLILYNEQFF. The complete variable domain, with remaining parts taken from reference TRBV28 and TRBJ2-1, reads DVKVTQSSRYLVKRTGEKVFLECVQDMDHENMFWYRQDPGLGLRLIYFSYDVKMKEKGDIPEGYSVSREKKERFSLILESASTNQTSMYLCASSYSLILYNEQFFGPGTRLTVL.

The chain recombines TRBV10-1 with TRBJ1-2; D is undetermined. Germline CDR1 and CDR2: WNHNN and SYGVQD (reference sequence). V was trimmed by 2 bases and J by 4 bases, leaving 5 bases between them. This CDR3 spans 12 amino acids. The CDR3 here is CASSEGPYGYTF. CDR3 DNA sequence: TGCGCCAGCAGTGAGGGGCCCTATGGCTACACCTTC.

V and J are TRBV6-5 and TRBJ2-5, with 12 bases fitting TRBD1. V shed 8 bases and J 5 bases; nucleotides not matched to a gene: 9. Germline V CDR1 and CDR2: MNHEY, SVGAGI. The CDR3 has 15 residues. The CDR3 loop is CASSGQGAYGETQYF. In nucleotides, the CDR3 is TGTGCCAGCTCGGGACAGGGGGCCTATGGGGAGACCCAGTACTTC.

This rearrangement joins TRBV10-3 to TRBJ2-7; 9 bases line up with TRBD1. The CDR3 has 17 residues. The trim removed 6 bases at V and 3 bases at J, leaving 15 bases unmatched. Looked up from germline, CDR1 is ENHRY and CDR2 is SYGVKD. CDR3 coding DNA: TGTGCCATCAGACCCGGAGAGGGACAGGGCAGTTACTACGAGCAGTACTTC. Its protein is CAIRPGEGQGSYYEQYF.

This clone came up a few times. The genes are TRBV10-3 and TRBJ2-5; D not certain. The CDR3 covers 12 residues. Trimming removed 4 bases from V and 4 bases from J, with 7 bases in between. From germline, CDR1 is ENHRY and CDR2 SYGVKD. CDR3 coding DNA: TGTGCCATCAGTGCTTCACCAGAGACCCAGTACTTC. Amino acids: CAISASPETQYF.

The rearrangement uses TRBV7-8 and TRBJ1-4; D may be TRBD1 (6 bases). CDR1 is SGHVS, CDR2 FQNEAQ, per germline. The CDR3 covers 14 residues. The germline V and J ends were trimmed by 4 bases and 7 bases, with 13 bases remaining between them. CDR3 sequence: CASSSTGRGEKLFF. In DNA form, the CDR3 reads TGTGCCAGCAGCTCCACAGGGAGGGGTGAAAAACTGTTTTTT.

The rearrangement joins TRBV10-2 to TRBJ1-4, with D uncertain. Germline CDR1 WSHSY, CDR2 SAAADI. CDR3 size: 12 residues. Trimming pared 6 bases from V and 8 bases from J, leaving 10 bases between. CDR3 sequence (DNA): TGCGCCAGCAGCCGAACTTCGGAAAAACTGTTTTTT. It yields the protein CASSRTSEKLFF.

The chain links TRBV28 to TRBJ1-3, with D unclear. Per germline, CDR1 MDHEN and CDR2 SYDVKM. The germline V and J ends were trimmed by 3 bases and 0 bases, with 12 bases remaining between them. The CDR3 is made up of 16 amino acids. CDR3 residues: CASSLSSGFSGNTIYF. CDR3 DNA: TGTGCCAGCAGTTTGTCCAGTGGATTCTCTGGAAACACCATATATTTT.

The chain couples TRBV18 to TRBJ2-7, with a weak D call TRBD1 (5 bases). V shed 0 bases and J shed 0 bases, with 12 bases lying between them. Germline V CDR1 and CDR2: KGHSH, LQKENI. The CDR3 extends over 16 amino acids. The CDR3 bases are TGTGCCAGCTCACCACCGAGGACACCAAGCTCCTACGAGCAGTACGTC. It codes for CASSPPRTPSSYEQYV.

This chain links TRBV9 with TRBJ2-5; 8 bases are a match to TRBD1. Per the germline V gene, CDR1 is SGDLS and CDR2 is YYNGEE. Trimming removed 3 bases from V and 4 bases from J; junction bases left unmatched: 5. The CDR3 runs to 14 residues. The CDR3 region is CASSATGARETQYF. The CDR3 DNA sequence: TGTGCCAGCAGCGCGACAGGGGCAAGAGAGACCCAGTACTTC. The full variable domain, in which reference TRBV9 and TRBJ2-5 provide the parts outside the CDR3, is DSGVTQTPKHLITATGQRVTLRCSPRSGDLSVYWYQQSLDQGLQFLIQYYNGEERAKGNILERFSAQQFPDLHSELNLSSLELGDSALYFCASSATGARETQYFGPGTRLLVL.

The V call is TRBV11-2, the J call TRBJ2-1; D uncertain. This CDR3 has 10 residues. V dropped 6 bases and J dropped 4 bases, with 1 base sitting between them. The germline V gene has CDR1 SGHAT and CDR2 FQNNGV. DNA of the CDR3: TGTGCCAGCAGTTACAATGAGCAGTTCTTC. The encoded protein is CASSYNEQFF.

This clone was recorded once. The V and J genes are TRBV18 and TRBJ1-3; D is ambiguous. The V gene's germline CDR1 is KGHSH and CDR2 LQKENI. V lost 2 bases to trimming and J lost 7 bases, with 9 bases between them. This CDR3 spans 13 amino acids. The CDR3 spells CASSPVTRNTIYF. CDR3 in DNA: TGTGCCAGCTCACCAGTTACAAGGAACACCATATATTTT.

A single count supports this clone. In DNA form, the CDR3 reads TGTGCCAGCAGCTCAGACAGGGACCACACAGATACGCAGTATTTT. Translating it yields CASSSDRDHTDTQYF. The chain employs TRBV11-3 and TRBJ2-3; 7 nucleotides align to TRBD1. The J segment lost 2 bases and the V segment lost 4 bases, leaving 6 bases of the junction unmatched. The CDR3 covers 15 residues. Germline V lookup: CDR1 SGHNT, CDR2 YENEEA.